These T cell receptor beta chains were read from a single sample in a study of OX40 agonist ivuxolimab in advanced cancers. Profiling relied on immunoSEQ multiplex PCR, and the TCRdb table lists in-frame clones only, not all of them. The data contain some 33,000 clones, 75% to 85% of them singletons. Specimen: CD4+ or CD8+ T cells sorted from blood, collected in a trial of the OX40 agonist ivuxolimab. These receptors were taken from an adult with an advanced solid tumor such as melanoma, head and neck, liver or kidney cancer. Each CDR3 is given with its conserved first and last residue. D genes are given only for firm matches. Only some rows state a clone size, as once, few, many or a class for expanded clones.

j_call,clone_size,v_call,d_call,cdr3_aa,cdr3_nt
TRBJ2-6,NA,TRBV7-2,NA,CASSLDGANVLTF,TGTGCCAGCAGCTTGGACGGGGCCAACGTCCTGACTTTC
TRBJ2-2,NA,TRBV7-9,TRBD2,CASSRGLAGRTGELFF,TGTGCCAGCAGCCGGGGACTAGCGGGTCGAACCGGGGAGCTGTTTTTT
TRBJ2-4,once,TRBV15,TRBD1,CATSRDRGPDIQYF,TGTGCCACCAGCAGGGACAGGGGGCCTGACATTCAGTACTTC
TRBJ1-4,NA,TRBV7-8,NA,CASSLAISTYEKLFF,TGTGCCAGCAGCTTAGCAATCAGTACCTATGAAAAACTGTTTTTT
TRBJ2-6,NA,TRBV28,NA,CASTQPSGANVLTF,TGTGCCAGCACCCAACCGTCTGGGGCCAACGTCCTGACTTTC
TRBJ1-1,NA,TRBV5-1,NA,CASSTQTATNTEAFF,TGCGCCAGCAGCACCCAGACAGCTACGAACACTGAAGCTTTCTTT
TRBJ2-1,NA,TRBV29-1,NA,CSVGALEQFF,TGCAGCGTTGGAGCCCTTGAGCAGTTCTTC
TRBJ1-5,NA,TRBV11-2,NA,CASSSGRGAYQPQHF,TGTGCCAGCAGCTCCGGCAGGGGAGCCTATCAGCCCCAGCATTTT
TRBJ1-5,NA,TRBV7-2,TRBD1,CASSRSQGAGQPQHF,TGTGCCAGCAGCCGATCACAGGGGGCTGGTCAGCCCCAGCATTTT
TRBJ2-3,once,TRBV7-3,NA,CASSLNQLHTDTQYF,TGTGCCAGCAGCTTAAACCAATTACACACAGATACGCAGTATTTT
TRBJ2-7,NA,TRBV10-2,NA,CASSLGGHEQYF,TGCGCCAGCAGTCTCGGGGGCCACGAGCAGTACTTC
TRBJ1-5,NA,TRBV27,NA,CASSPRGSQPQHF,TGTGCCAGCAGTCCGCGGGGGAGTCAGCCCCAGCATTTT
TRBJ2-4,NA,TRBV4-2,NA,CASSQSLRRVAKNIQYF,TGTGCCAGCAGCCAATCGCTGCGCAGAGTAGCCAAAAACATTCAGTACTTC
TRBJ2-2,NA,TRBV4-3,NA,CASSGKANTGELFF,TGCGCCAGCAGCGGAAAGGCGAACACCGGGGAGCTGTTTTTT
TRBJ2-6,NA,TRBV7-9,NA,CASSRSGANVLTF,TGTGCCAGCAGCCGATCTGGGGCCAACGTCCTGACTTTC
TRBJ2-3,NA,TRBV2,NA,CASSRTLGDTQYF,TGTGCCAGCAGCAGGACCCTGGGGGATACGCAGTATTTT
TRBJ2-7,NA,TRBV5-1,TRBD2,CASSLSLEREYEQYF,TGCGCCAGCAGCTTATCCCTCGAGCGGGAGTACGAGCAGTACTTC
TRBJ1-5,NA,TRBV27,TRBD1,CASRGQPNQPQHF,TGTGCCAGCAGGGGACAGCCCAATCAGCCCCAGCATTTT
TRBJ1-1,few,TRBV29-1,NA,CSVEWGTEAFF,TGCAGCGTTGAATGGGGCACTGAAGCTTTCTTT
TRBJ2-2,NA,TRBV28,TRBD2,CASSPPGASGRTGELFF,TGTGCCAGCAGTCCTCCCGGGGCTAGCGGGAGGACCGGGGAGCTGTTTTTT
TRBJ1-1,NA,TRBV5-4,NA,CASRPLSGLNTEAFF,TGTGCCAGCAGGCCATTGAGTGGATTGAACACTGAAGCTTTCTTT